Here is one T cell receptor beta chain with its context. The antigen remains unidentified. Using its own MiXCR run on the RT-PCR reads, TCRdb lists one record per CDR3 protein. The sample lists roughly 520,000 distinct CDR3 sequences, about 25% occurring once. The data belong to a study of response to subunit inactivated influenza vaccine. Study conclusions and caveats: The authors offered the suggestion that each seasonal influenza vaccination recruits few new T cells.

The sample here was CD4+ T cells sorted from PBMCs, taken more than 4 days after vaccination. The sequence derives from a man aged 50 to 59 who received an inactivated influenza vaccine.

For the CDR3, the DNA is TGTGCCACCAGCAGGCGCGGTGCGGGAGGCTACAATGAGCAGTTCTTC. Translated: CATSRRGAGGYNEQFF. The V call is TRBV15, the J call TRBJ2-1, with 8 bases fitting TRBD2. This CDR3 is 16 amino acids long. Germline trimming cut 3 bases from V and 3 bases from J; bases unmatched to any gene: 7. Germline V lookup: CDR1 LNHNV, CDR2 YYDKDF (reference sequence).